The clone carrying this TCR beta chain was recorded only once. Its target is unknown. This sample was taken from a study of blood T cells in healthy people across ages. Study-level findings and limits: Researchers deemed the diversity estimates from one million T cells underestimates.

Primed by a sample-barcoded 5' primer and a J-beta primer mix, a second PCR proceeded for roughly 6 to 12 cycles. Every cDNA was tagged by a template-switch adaptor with 12 random nucleotides. In TCRdb, the 5' RACE reads were re-called with MiXCR into one record per CDR3 protein. The sample holds about 780,000 distinct CDR3 sequences, more than 35% seen once. Total RNA, at least 5 micrograms per sample, was extracted from PBMCs. Germline CDR1 and CDR2: SGHAT and FQDESV (reference sequence). This CDR3 comprises 20 residues. This sequence originates from a man older than 75 in good health. This chain links TRBV11-1 with TRBJ2-5, with 9 bases that match TRBD1. The J call is doubtful: the DNA matches TRBJ2-7 better. The source material was blood. CDR3 nucleotide sequence: TGTGCCAGCAGCCCTTGGGACAGGGAAGCCCTTTGGCCACCAGACTACGAGCAGTACTTC. Encoded protein: CASSPWDREALWPPDYEQYF.